This TCR beta chain stems from a study of cytomegalovirus exposure and HLA in healthy donors. Primers: 60 Vbeta forward and 13 Jbeta reverse. Method: immunoSEQ multiplex PCR; TCRdb's copy keeps in-frame clones and lacks some. The sample records about 190,000 clones, roughly 77% being singletons. V was clipped by 7 bases and J by 9 bases, with 31 bases between them. The CDR3 covers 17 residues. Germline CDR1 MDHEN, CDR2 SYDVKM. The gene calls are TRBV28 and TRBJ2-7; perhaps TRBD2 as D (6 bases). The receptor was derived from a woman in her twenties or thirties in good health and CMV-seropositive. The material sequenced was PBMCs. The CDR3 region is CASTSGLSGWGGLGQYF. Written as DNA, the CDR3 is TGTGCCAGCACCTCGGGCCTTTCCGGGTGGGGAGGTCTTGGGCAGTACTTC.